The source of this T cell receptor beta chain is a study of CD4+ T cells in melanoma. The method was immunoSEQ multiplex PCR; TCRdb's version includes in-frame clones alone and lacks a portion of them. Among 120,000 to 150,000 clones, around 90% were seen once, and the ten largest hold 1.5%. This clone was seen a single time. The CDR3 totals 16 residues. Trimming removed 0 bases from V and 5 bases from J, with 17 bases in between. Germline lookup yields CDR1 MGHRA and CDR2 YSYEKL. The chain is built from TRBV4-1 and TRBJ2-7; a weak D match, TRBD2 (5 bases). This receptor was identified in a human donor with melanoma. As DNA, the CDR3 is TGCGCCAGCAGCCAAGATGCTGCGCGGGCCGGCCACGAGCAGTACTTC. Its translation: CASSQDAARAGHEQYF.